This record concerns one T cell receptor (beta chain) sequence. Its antigen is as yet unknown. This entry comes from a study of T cell responses to AZD1222 COVID-19 vaccine. Findings of the study overall: At baseline, just six or seven AZD1222 recipients tested seropositive. The peak T cell response came first, and repertoires were sampled only after it.

The protocol was immunoSEQ multiplex PCR, while the TCRdb copy is restricted to in-frame clones and leaves out a portion. Here the sample spans some 130,000 clones, approximately 85% being singletons. Germline values: CDR1 LGHDT, CDR2 YNNKEL (reference sequence). V was shortened by 4 bases and J by 5 bases, with 24 bases between the two germline ends. This CDR3 contains 17 residues. The chain joins TRBV3-1 (or the pseudogene TRBV3-2) to TRBJ2-7; maybe TRBD2 (8 bases). The material was peripheral blood, obtained 28 days after the second dose of the MenACWY control vaccine. This receptor was obtained from an adult who received the MenACWY meningococcal vaccine as a control. The CDR3 reads CASSRAAGTAGGDEQYV. CDR3 DNA: TGTGCCAGCAGCCGAGCGGCCGGGACAGCCGGGGGGGACGAGCAGTACGTC.